This is a list of T cell receptor beta chains from one sample in a study of regulatory T cells in long-lasting Graves disease. TCRdb reprocessed the multiplex PCR reads with MiXCR, giving one entry per CDR3 protein. Of approximately 400,000 distinct CDR3 sequences in the sample, more than 20% were seen once. The material sequenced was peripheral blood mononuclear cells (PBMCs), taken when the disease was refractory, from a patient treated with antithyroid drugs. These receptors all stem from a middle-aged woman with Graves disease. Both conserved end residues are part of each CDR3. A D gene is named only where the DNA matches it firmly. The size entry is marked missing in some rows and otherwise reads once, few, many or a size class.

clone size,D gene,J gene,V gene,CDR3 protein,CDR3 DNA
few,-,TRBJ1-5,TRBV30,CALTRGLNQPQHF,TGTGCCTTAACGCGGGGCCTCAATCAGCCCCAGCATTTT
many,-,TRBJ1-2,TRBV28,CASSLLRRSGYTF,TGTGCCAGCAGCCTTCTTCGGCGAAGTGGCTACACCTTC
few,TRBD1,TRBJ2-7,TRBV13,CASSISGTGSYEQYF,TGTGCCAGCAGCATATCCGGGACAGGGTCCTACGAGCAGTACTTC
-,-,TRBJ2-1,TRBV28,CASSLGRSSYNEQFF,TGTGCCAGCAGTTTAGGGAGATCTTCCTACAATGAGCAGTTCTTC
few,TRBD1,TRBJ1-2,TRBV7-9,CASSFQGAAYGYTF,TGTGCCAGCAGCTTCCAGGGGGCAGCTTATGGCTACACCTTC
few,TRBD1,TRBJ2-1,TRBV15,CATSREGQGAHEQFF,TGTGCCACCAGCAGAGAGGGACAGGGTGCGCATGAGCAGTTCTTC
many,-,TRBJ2-2,TRBV27,CASRGGRTGELFF,TGTGCCAGCCGCGGGGGCCGGACCGGGGAGCTGTTTTTT
few,-,TRBJ2-2,TRBV7-9,CASSFIRTLNTGELFF,TGTGCCAGCAGCTTCATCAGGACTCTAAACACCGGGGAGCTGTTTTTT
few,-,TRBJ1-4,TRBV27,CASSNGEKLFF,TGTGCCAGCAGTAACGGCGAAAAACTGTTTTTT
-,TRBD2,TRBJ2-1,TRBV7-6,CASSPRDYNYNEQFF,TGTGCCAGCAGCCCCCGGGACTACAATTACAATGAGCAGTTCTTC
few,TRBD2,TRBJ2-5,TRBV5-8,CASNLAYGLVETQYF,TGTGCCAGCAACTTGGCCTATGGACTAGTGGAGACCCAGTACTTC
many,TRBD2,TRBJ2-2,TRBV29-1,CSVRGRGTGELFF,TGCAGCGTTCGTGGGAGGGGCACCGGGGAGCTGTTTTTT
-,-,TRBJ1-4,TRBV14,CASSHSGDGEKLFF,TGTGCCAGCAGCCACAGCGGGGATGGAGAAAAACTGTTTTTT
few,-,TRBJ1-1,TRBV20-1,CSALPLTAVDTEAFF,TGCAGTGCTCTCCCCTTGACGGCGGTCGACACTGAAGCTTTCTTT
-,TRBD2,TRBJ2-7,TRBV20-1,CSAIAGDDEQYF,TGCAGTGCTATAGCGGGAGACGACGAGCAGTACTTC
few,-,TRBJ2-1,TRBV24-1,CATSGEPAKGGQFF,TGTGCCACCAGTGGCGAGCCAGCTAAGGGTGGGCAGTTCTTC
-,-,TRBJ1-3,TRBV10-3,CAISESAGNTIYF,TGTGCCATCAGTGAGTCGGCAGGAAACACCATATATTTT
-,-,TRBJ2-7,TRBV6-2/TRBV6-3,CASSYGGSLKYEQYF,TGTGCCAGCAGTTACGGGGGGAGTTTGAAGTACGAGCAGTACTTC
many,TRBD2,TRBJ2-4,TRBV6-1,CASRTQGGTAKNIQYF,TGTGCCAGCAGAACGCAGGGAGGGACTGCCAAAAACATTCAGTACTTC
few,TRBD2,TRBJ2-5,TRBV6-1,CASSGTSGKGQETQYF,TGTGCCAGCAGTGGGACTAGCGGGAAGGGCCAAGAGACCCAGTACTTC
-,-,TRBJ1-4,TRBV7-9,CASREEGEKLFF,TGTGCCAGCCGGGAGGAGGGGGAAAAACTGTTTTTT
few,-,TRBJ1-1,TRBV29-1,CSVGGGTEAFF,TGCAGCGTTGGGGGGGGCACTGAAGCTTTCTTT
-,-,TRBJ1-1,TRBV30,CAWSRENTEAFF,TGTGCCTGGAGTAGGGAGAACACTGAAGCTTTCTTT
-,TRBD2,TRBJ2-7,TRBV2,CASSRIAGAVHEQYF,TGTGCCAGCAGCCGGATAGCGGGAGCAGTGCACGAGCAGTACTTC
many,TRBD1,TRBJ1-1,TRBV19,CASRQGYTEAFF,TGTGCCAGCCGACAGGGATACACTGAAGCTTTCTTT
-,-,TRBJ2-2,TRBV11-2,CASSQELVFANTGELFF,TGTGCCAGCAGCCAAGAACTGGTGTTCGCGAACACCGGGGAGCTGTTTTTT
-,-,TRBJ1-5,TRBV7-6,CASSLGSVGQPQHF,TGTGCCAGCAGCTTAGGTTCTGTCGGCCAGCCCCAGCATTTT
many,-,TRBJ1-1,TRBV11-2,CASSLVTWNTEAFF,TGTGCCAGCAGCTTAGTGACATGGAACACTGAAGCTTTCTTT
few,TRBD1,TRBJ2-2,TRBV7-9,CASSFSGTGGRGELFF,TGTGCCAGCAGCTTCTCCGGGACAGGGGGCCGTGGGGAGCTGTTTTTT
-,-,TRBJ1-1,TRBV9,CASSVIHAGSEAFF,TGTGCCAGCAGCGTAATACATGCCGGTTCTGAAGCTTTCTTT
many,TRBD2,TRBJ2-7,TRBV7-3,CASSASGGGEQYF,TGTGCCAGCAGCGCTAGCGGAGGCGGAGAGCAGTACTTC
-,-,TRBJ1-2,TRBV30,CAWSLILYGYTF,TGTGCCTGGAGTTTAATTTTATATGGCTACACCTTC
-,-,TRBJ2-1,TRBV14,CASSQAFRDGGNEQFF,TGTGCCAGCAGCCAGGCGTTTCGGGACGGTGGGAATGAGCAGTTCTTC
-,TRBD1,TRBJ2-4,TRBV7-9,CASSSTRGGRTKNIQYF,TGTGCCAGCAGCTCCACGCGAGGGGGCAGGACCAAAAACATTCAGTACTTC
many,-,TRBJ1-1,TRBV11-2,CASSFQNTEAFF,TGTGCCAGCAGCTTCCAGAACACTGAAGCTTTCTTT
many,-,TRBJ2-7,TRBV20-1,CSAHNYEQYF,TGCAGTGCTCATAACTACGAGCAGTACTTC
-,-,TRBJ1-3,TRBV5-1,CASSLDGLSSAGNTIYF,TGCGCCAGCAGCTTGGATGGCCTATCCTCGGCTGGAAACACCATATATTTT
-,-,TRBJ1-4,TRBV7-9,CASSLEQGTEKLFF,TGTGCCAGCAGCTTGGAACAGGGAACTGAAAAACTGTTTTTT
-,TRBD1,TRBJ1-4,TRBV10-3,CAIGQGTNEKLFF,TGTGCCATAGGACAGGGGACAAATGAAAAACTGTTTTTT
few,-,TRBJ1-1,TRBV29-1,CSGSMLAKNTEAFF,TGCAGCGGGTCCATGCTGGCAAAAAACACTGAAGCTTTCTTT
-,-,TRBJ1-2,TRBV12-3/TRBV12-4,CASSSGSSGYTF,TGTGCCAGCAGCTCAGGTTCTAGTGGCTACACCTTC
few,TRBD1,TRBJ2-3,TRBV14,CASSQYGFGTDTQCF,TGTGCCAGCAGCCAATACGGCTTTGGGACAGATACGCAGTGTTTT
many,TRBD1,TRBJ2-7,TRBV28,CASSLVQGFYEQYF,TGTGCCAGCAGTTTGGTACAGGGGTTCTACGAGCAGTACTTC
many,TRBD1,TRBJ1-4,TRBV12-3/TRBV12-4,CASSKRRIGTGGGDEKLFF,TGTGCCAGCAGTAAAAGACGGATCGGGACAGGGGGCGGAGATGAAAAACTGTTTTTT
many,-,TRBJ1-1,TRBV20-1,CSARENTEAFF,TGCAGTGCCCGAGAGAACACTGAAGCTTTCTTT